The TCR beta chain under discussion was sequenced for a study of blood T cell repertoires in COVID-19. On the study more broadly: Both acute and convalescent COVID-19 samples were obtained from the United States, Italy and Spain.

TCRdb keeps only in-frame clones here, not all; method: immunoSEQ multiplex PCR. This sample carries 200,000 or so clones, about 88% of them seen once, and the ten largest clones take about 1.8%. Germline CDR1 and CDR2: SQVTM and ANQGSEA. This CDR3 is built from 15 residues. The V segment lost 6 bases and the J segment 4 bases; nucleotides outside the gene matches: 12. The sequencing input was peripheral blood. The clonotype was recovered from a man between 65 and 85 years old with acute or convalescent COVID-19. This rearrangement joins TRBV29-1 to TRBJ2-1, with 7 bases that match TRBD2. CDR3 sequence (DNA): TGCAGCGTCCGAGGGAGACTAGCCCAGTACAATGAGCAGTTCTTC. Protein: CSVRGRLAQYNEQFF.